A single T cell receptor beta chain is shown here with its context. Its antigen is not identified. The entry originates in a study of T cells after yellow fever vaccination. Study-wide findings and caveats: The CD4 compartment and the CD8 compartment contained a small share of clonotypes in common.

Via MiXCR, TCRdb re-called the 5' RACE reads, giving one row per CDR3 protein. Among 300,000 to 350,000 distinct CDR3 sequences listed, approximately 4.2% were seen once. The V end was cut by 5 bases, the J end by 0 bases, with 5 bases between. CDR1 SQVTM and CDR2 ANQGSEA come from the germline V gene. This CDR3 has 12 amino acids. This TCR derives from a man younger than 35 who received the YFV17D yellow fever vaccine. The chain joins TRBV29-1 to TRBJ2-1, with unresolved D. The sample was PBMCs, taken 5 days after the yellow fever booster vaccination. CDR3 amino acids: CSVLSSYNEQFF. The CDR3 nucleotides are TGCAGCGTTCTGAGCTCCTACAATGAGCAGTTCTTC.